This passage covers 10 T cell receptor beta chains from one sample sequenced in a study of cytomegalovirus exposure and HLA in healthy donors. A multiplex PCR was run with 60 Vbeta primers and 13 Jbeta primers. Assay used: immunoSEQ multiplex PCR; TCRdb lists only in-frame clones, some missing. The profile covers more than 150,000 clones, with over 70% appearing a single time and 3.5% to 4% taken by the ten largest. Material: PBMCs. These receptors all stem from a man in his fifties or sixties in good health and CMV-seronegative.

The chain recombines TRBV10-3 with TRBJ2-2; TRBD1 agrees at 8 bases. With 10 bases clipped from V and 7 bases from J, the junction kept 8 bases outside the gene matches. CDR3 length: 13 amino acids. The germline CDR1 and CDR2 sequences are ENHRY and SYGVKD. The CDR3, as DNA: TGTGCCACAACCGGGACAGGAGACGGGGAGCTGTTTTTT. This gives the protein CATTGTGDGELFF.

This chain joins TRBV6-4 and TRBJ1-1, with a possible D match to TRBD1 (6 bases). V lost 4 bases, J lost 6 bases, and 24 bases lay in between. The CDR3 runs to 17 residues. Germline-derived CDR1 and CDR2 are MRHNA and SNTAGT. CDR3 residues: CASSGPLPGQSNSEAFF. In DNA form, the CDR3 reads TGTGCCAGCAGTGGCCCACTTCCGGGACAAAGTAACTCTGAAGCTTTCTTT.

Of note for this clone: Other DNA sequences of this sample code for an identical CDR3. This chain joins TRBV5-5 and TRBJ2-7, with a possible D match to TRBD1 (6 bases). CDR1 and CDR2 (germline): SGHKS, YYEKEE (reference sequence). This CDR3 comprises 13 residues. V gave up 4 bases and J gave up 2 bases, with 10 bases separating them. The CDR3 sequence: CASSRQAAYEQYF. In nucleotides, the CDR3 is TGTGCCAGCAGCCGACAGGCAGCCTACGAGCAGTACTTC.

The V gene is TRBV27, the J gene TRBJ1-5; 7 nucleotides align to TRBD1. The CDR3 covers 15 residues. Germline V CDR1 and CDR2: MNHEY, SMNVEV (reference sequence). With V trimmed by 3 bases and J by 4 bases, 6 bases remained unmatched. CDR3 sequence: CASSFAPTGNQPQHF. The DNA for the CDR3 is TGTGCCAGCAGTTTTGCCCCGACAGGGAATCAGCCCCAGCATTTT.

There are a few counts of this clone. This sequence joins TRBV29-1 and TRBJ2-1, with 8 bases fitting TRBD2. Looked up from germline, CDR1 is SQVTM and CDR2 is ANQGSEA. The CDR3 runs to 14 residues. The junction had 7 bases not matched to a gene; V was cut back by 4 bases and J by 5 bases. In nucleotides, the CDR3 is TGCAGCGTTGTCGGGCTAGCGGGTGACAATGAGCAGTTCTTC. Its protein product is CSVVGLAGDNEQFF.

J is TRBJ1-6 and V is TRBV12-5; 9 bases are shared with TRBD1. The germline V gene encodes CDR1 LGHNT and CDR2 FRNRAP. V lost 4 bases, J lost 10 bases, and 5 bases stayed unmatched. This CDR3 is built from 14 residues. In DNA form, the CDR3 reads TGTGCTAGTGGTTCCGGGACAGGGTGGTCACCCCTCCACTTT. Its protein is CASGSGTGWSPLHF.

This sequence joins TRBV9 and TRBJ1-4; D remains ambiguous. This CDR3 has 15 amino acids. Germline V gives CDR1 SGDLS, CDR2 YYNGEE. V dropped 3 bases and J dropped 7 bases, with 16 bases sitting between them. CDR3 nucleotide sequence: TGTGCCAGCAGCGAAAAGAGCAGCCGAGGTGAAAAACTGTTTTTT. The encoded protein is CASSEKSSRGEKLFF.

A remark on this clone: One end of the junction varies from germline; a read error may be responsible. The chain is built from TRBV7-9 and TRBJ2-2; D is perhaps TRBD2 (8 bases). Germline V gene data show CDR1 as SEHNR and CDR2 as FQNEAQ (reference sequence). The CDR3 runs 16 residues. The CDR3 region has the DNA TGTTCCAGCAGGGGGGCCGGGGGGGGCCTCACCGGGGAGCTGTTTTTT. Encoded protein: CSSRGAGGGLTGELFF.

The chain employs TRBV4-2 and TRBJ1-2; D remains ambiguous. Germline V CDR1 and CDR2: LGHNA, YNFKEQ. Trimming took 4 bases from V and 5 from J, leaving 17 bases between them. The CDR3 runs to 15 residues. The CDR3 nucleotides are TGTGCCAGCAGCCCAGGAATGGCGCAAAAATATGGCTACACCTTC. Protein sequence: CASSPGMAQKYGYTF.

V is TRBV7-2 and J is TRBJ1-2, with D uncertain. Germline CDR1 reads SGHTA; CDR2 reads FQGNSA. The CDR3 has 13 amino acids. V dropped 2 bases and J dropped 4 bases, with 8 bases sitting between them. In nucleotides, the CDR3 is TGTGCCAGCAGCTTATATGCGGGCTATGGCTACACCTTC. Protein product: CASSLYAGYGYTF.